This T cell receptor beta chain was sequenced in a study of identical twins. General observations from the study: Invariant MAIT and iNKT cells are populations that could partly confound zero-insertion analyses. Twins shared out-of-frame alpha sequences with excess low generation probability. The abundant beta clonotypes from cord blood had fewer insertions, and memory repertoires had none of this. Within beta out-of-frame sequences, the excess sharing observed between twins was weaker.

TCRdb re-called the 5' RACE reads through MiXCR, storing one row per CDR3 protein. The top ten hold under 2% of the sample, which has about 690,000 distinct CDR3 sequences, roughly 6% seen once. The V segment lost 1 base and the J segment 7 bases; nucleotides outside the gene matches: 10. The CDR3 extends over 15 amino acids. Germline V lookup: CDR1 SGHTA, CDR2 FQGNSA. There are a few counts of this clonotype. Its specificity is unknown. Input material: naive T cells sorted from blood. J is TRBJ2-7 and V is TRBV7-2; 7 bases are shared with TRBD2. The TCR comes from a man between 18 and 35 years old in good health. The chain's CDR3 is CASSLEGGRTREQYF. In nucleotides, the CDR3 is TGTGCCAGCAGCTTAGAGGGCGGGAGAACCCGGGAGCAGTACTTC.